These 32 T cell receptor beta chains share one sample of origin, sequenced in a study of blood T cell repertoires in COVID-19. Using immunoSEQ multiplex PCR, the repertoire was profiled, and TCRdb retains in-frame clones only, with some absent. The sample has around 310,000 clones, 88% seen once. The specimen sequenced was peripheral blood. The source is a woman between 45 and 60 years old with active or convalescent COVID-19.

The CDR3 is CASGYGGSEFNYGYTF. CDR3 DNA: TGTGCCAGCGGTTATGGGGGGTCCGAGTTTAACTATGGCTACACCTTC. This chain uses TRBV5-6 with TRBJ1-2, with a tentative D call TRBD1 (5 bases). The CDR3 is made up of 16 amino acids. The V and J ends lost 7 bases and 1 base respectively, with 20 bases between them. In germline, CDR1 is SGHDT, CDR2 YYEEEE.

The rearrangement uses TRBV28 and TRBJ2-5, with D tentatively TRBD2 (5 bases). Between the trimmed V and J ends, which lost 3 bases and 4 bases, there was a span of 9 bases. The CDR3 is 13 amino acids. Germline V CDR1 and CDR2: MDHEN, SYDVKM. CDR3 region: CASSLPRGETQYF. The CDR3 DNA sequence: TGTGCCAGCAGTTTGCCACGGGGAGAGACCCAGTACTTC.

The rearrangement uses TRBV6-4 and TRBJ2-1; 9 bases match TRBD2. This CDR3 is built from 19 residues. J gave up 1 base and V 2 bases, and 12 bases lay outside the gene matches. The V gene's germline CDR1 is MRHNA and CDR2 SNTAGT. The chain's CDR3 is CASSDVAGVWIGSYNEQFF. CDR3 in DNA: TGTGCCAGCAGTGACGTAGCGGGAGTCTGGATCGGGTCCTACAATGAGCAGTTCTTC.

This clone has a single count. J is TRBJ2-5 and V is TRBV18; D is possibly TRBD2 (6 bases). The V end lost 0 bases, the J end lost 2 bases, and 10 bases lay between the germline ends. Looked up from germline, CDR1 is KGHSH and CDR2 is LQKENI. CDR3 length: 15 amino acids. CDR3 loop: CASSPPGGNQETQYF. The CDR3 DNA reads TGTGCCAGCTCACCACCGGGGGGTAATCAAGAGACCCAGTACTTC. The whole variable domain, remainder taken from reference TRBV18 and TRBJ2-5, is NAGVMQNPRHLVRRRGQEARLRCSPMKGHSHVYWYRQLPEEGLKFMVYLQKENIIDESGMPKERFSAEFPKEGPSILRIQQVVRGDSAAYFCASSPPGGNQETQYFGPGTRLLVL.

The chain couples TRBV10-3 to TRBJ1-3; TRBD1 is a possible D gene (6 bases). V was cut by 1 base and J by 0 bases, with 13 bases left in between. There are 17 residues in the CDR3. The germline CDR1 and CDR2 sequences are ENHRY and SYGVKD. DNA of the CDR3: TGTGCCATCAGTGAGTGGACAGTAACTAGCTCTGGAAACACCATATATTTT. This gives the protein CAISEWTVTSSGNTIYF.

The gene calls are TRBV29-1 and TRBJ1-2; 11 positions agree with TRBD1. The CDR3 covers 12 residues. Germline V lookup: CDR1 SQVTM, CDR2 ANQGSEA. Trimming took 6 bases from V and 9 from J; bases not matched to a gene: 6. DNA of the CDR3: TGCAGCGTCTTGGACAGGGGGCTGAGCTACACCTTC. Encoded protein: CSVLDRGLSYTF.

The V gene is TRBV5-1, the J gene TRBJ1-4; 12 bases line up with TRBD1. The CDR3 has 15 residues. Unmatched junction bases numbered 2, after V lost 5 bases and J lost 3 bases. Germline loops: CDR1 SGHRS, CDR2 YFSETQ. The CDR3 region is CASSRDRGPNEKLFF. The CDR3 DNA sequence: TGCGCCAGCAGTCGGGACAGGGGGCCTAATGAAAAACTGTTTTTT.

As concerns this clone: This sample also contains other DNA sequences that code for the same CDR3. CDR3 coding DNA: TGTGCCACCAGTGATTCCGGGACAGGGGGTGAGACCCAGTACTTC. Translating gives CATSDSGTGGETQYF. The rearrangement joins TRBV24-1 to TRBJ2-5, with 11 bases that match TRBD1. Germline CDR1 reads KGHDR; CDR2 reads SFDVKD. The J segment lost 5 bases and the V segment lost 2 bases, leaving 3 bases of the junction unmatched. The CDR3 length is 15 residues.

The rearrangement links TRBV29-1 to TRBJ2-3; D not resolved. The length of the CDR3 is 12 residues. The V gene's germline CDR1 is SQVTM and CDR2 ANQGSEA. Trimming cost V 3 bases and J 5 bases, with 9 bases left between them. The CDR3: CSVDTAGDTQYF. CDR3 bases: TGCAGCGTTGACACAGCTGGAGATACGCAGTATTTT.

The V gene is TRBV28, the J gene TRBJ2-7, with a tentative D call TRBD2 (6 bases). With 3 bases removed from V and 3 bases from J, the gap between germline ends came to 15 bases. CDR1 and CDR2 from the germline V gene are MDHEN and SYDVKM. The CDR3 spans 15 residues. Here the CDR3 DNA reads TGTGCCAGCAGTTTCCAAACAGGACTAAGCTACGAGCAGTACTTC. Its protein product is CASSFQTGLSYEQYF.

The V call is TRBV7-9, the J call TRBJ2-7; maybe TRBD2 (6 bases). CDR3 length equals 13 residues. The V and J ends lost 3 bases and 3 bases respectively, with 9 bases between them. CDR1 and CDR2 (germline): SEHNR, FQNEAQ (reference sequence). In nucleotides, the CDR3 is TGTGCCAGCAGCTTGGGGGGAGACTACGAGCAGTACTTC. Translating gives CASSLGGDYEQYF.

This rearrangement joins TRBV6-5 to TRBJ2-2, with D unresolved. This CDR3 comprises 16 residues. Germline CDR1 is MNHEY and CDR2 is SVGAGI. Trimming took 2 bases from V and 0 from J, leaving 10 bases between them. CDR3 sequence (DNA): TGTGCCAGCAGTTACCGACCGACTTCGAACACCGGGGAGCTGTTTTTT. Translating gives CASSYRPTSNTGELFF.

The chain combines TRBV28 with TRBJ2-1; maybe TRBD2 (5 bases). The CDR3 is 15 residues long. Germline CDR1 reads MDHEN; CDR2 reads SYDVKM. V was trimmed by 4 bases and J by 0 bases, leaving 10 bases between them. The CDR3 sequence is CASSYRGSSYNEQFF. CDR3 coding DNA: TGTGCCAGCAGTTATAGAGGGAGCTCCTACAATGAGCAGTTCTTC.

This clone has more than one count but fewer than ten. Here the CDR3 DNA reads TGTGCCAGTAGGGTTAGCGGGGGTGGAGATACGCAGTATTTT. Its translation: CASRVSGGGDTQYF. The J gene is TRBJ2-3, the V gene TRBV19; 9 bases are a match to TRBD2. Unmatched junction bases numbered 6, after V lost 6 bases and J lost 5 bases. This CDR3 has 14 amino acids. Germline values: CDR1 LNHDA, CDR2 SQIVND (reference sequence).

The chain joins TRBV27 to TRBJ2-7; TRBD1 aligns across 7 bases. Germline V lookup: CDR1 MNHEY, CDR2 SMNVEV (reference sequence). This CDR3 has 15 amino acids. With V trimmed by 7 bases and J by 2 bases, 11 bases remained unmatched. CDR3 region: CASTLRYRGTYEQYF. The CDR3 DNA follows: TGTGCCAGCACCCTACGGTACAGGGGAACCTACGAGCAGTACTTC.

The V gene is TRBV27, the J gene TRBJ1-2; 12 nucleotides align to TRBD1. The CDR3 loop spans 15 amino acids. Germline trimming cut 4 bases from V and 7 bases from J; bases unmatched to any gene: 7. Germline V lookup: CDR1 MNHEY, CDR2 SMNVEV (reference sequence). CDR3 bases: TGTGCCAGCAGTTCCTCGGGACAGGGGGCATCTGGCTACACCTTC. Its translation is CASSSSGQGASGYTF.

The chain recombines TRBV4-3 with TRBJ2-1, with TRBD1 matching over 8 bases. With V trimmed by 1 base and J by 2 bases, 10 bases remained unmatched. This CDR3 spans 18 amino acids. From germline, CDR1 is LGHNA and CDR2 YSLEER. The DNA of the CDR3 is TGCGCCAGCAGCCAAGCATGGGTGGGACAGGCCCCCTACAATGAGCAGTTCTTC. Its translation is CASSQAWVGQAPYNEQFF.

The CDR3 loop reads CASSPAGTGSSYEQYF. DNA of the CDR3: TGTGCCAGCAGCCCGGCCGGGACAGGGAGCTCCTACGAGCAGTACTTC. The J gene is TRBJ2-7, the V gene TRBV3-1 (or the pseudogene TRBV3-2); 9 nucleotides line up with TRBD1. In germline, CDR1 is LGHDT, CDR2 YNNKEL (reference sequence). Unmatched junction bases numbered 7, after V lost 4 bases and J lost 0 bases. The CDR3 extends over 16 amino acids.

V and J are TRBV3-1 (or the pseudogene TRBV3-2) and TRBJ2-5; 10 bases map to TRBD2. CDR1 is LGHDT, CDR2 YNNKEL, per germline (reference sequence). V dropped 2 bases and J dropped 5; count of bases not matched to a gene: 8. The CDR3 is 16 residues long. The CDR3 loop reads CASSQPSGGAGETQYF. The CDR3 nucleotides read TGTGCCAGCAGCCAACCAAGCGGGGGGGCGGGTGAGACCCAGTACTTC.

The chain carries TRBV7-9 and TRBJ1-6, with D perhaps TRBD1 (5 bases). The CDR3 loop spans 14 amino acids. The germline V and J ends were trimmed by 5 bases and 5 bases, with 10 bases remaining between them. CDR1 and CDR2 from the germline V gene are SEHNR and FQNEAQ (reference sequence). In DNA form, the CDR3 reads TGTGCCAGCAGCCCTCCGACAGATAATTCACCCCTCCACTTT. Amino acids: CASSPPTDNSPLHF.

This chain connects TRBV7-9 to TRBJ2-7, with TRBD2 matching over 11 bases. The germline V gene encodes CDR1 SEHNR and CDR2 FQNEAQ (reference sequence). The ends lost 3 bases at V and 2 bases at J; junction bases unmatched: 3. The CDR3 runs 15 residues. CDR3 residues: CASSLLTSGAYEQYF. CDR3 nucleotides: TGTGCCAGCAGCTTGTTGACTAGCGGGGCCTACGAGCAGTACTTC.

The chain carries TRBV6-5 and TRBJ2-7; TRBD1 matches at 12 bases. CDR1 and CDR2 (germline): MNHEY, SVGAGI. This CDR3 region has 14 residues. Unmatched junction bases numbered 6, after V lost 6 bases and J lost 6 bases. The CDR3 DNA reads TGTGCCAGCAGCCATGGGACAGGGGGCGGCGAGCAGTACTTC. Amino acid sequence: CASSHGTGGGEQYF.

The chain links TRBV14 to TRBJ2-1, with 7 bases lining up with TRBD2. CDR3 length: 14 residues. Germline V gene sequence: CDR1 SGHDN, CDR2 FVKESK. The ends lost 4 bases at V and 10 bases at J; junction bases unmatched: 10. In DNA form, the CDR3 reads TGTGCCAGCAGCCTTGGGGAGGGAAAGGGAGAGCAGTTCTTC. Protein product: CASSLGEGKGEQFF.

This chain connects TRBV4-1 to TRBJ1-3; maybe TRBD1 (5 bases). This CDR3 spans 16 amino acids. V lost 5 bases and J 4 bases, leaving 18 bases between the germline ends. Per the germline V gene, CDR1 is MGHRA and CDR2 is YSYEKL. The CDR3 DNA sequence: TGCGCCAGCAGCTGGGATGGGGCAATACAGGGAAACACCATATATTTT. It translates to CASSWDGAIQGNTIYF.

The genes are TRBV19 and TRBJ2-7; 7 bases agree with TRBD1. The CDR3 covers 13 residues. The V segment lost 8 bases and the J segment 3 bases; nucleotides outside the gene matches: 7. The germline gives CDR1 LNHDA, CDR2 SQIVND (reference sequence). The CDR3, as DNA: TGTGCCAGTTCCAGGACAGGAGTCTACGAGCAGTACTTC. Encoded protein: CASSRTGVYEQYF.

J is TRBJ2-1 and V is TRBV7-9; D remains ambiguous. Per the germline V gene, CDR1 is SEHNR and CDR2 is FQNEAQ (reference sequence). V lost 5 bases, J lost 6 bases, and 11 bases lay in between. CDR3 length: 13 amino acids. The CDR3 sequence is CASSPQRSNEQFF. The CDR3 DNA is TGTGCCAGCAGCCCCCAGAGGAGCAATGAGCAGTTCTTC.

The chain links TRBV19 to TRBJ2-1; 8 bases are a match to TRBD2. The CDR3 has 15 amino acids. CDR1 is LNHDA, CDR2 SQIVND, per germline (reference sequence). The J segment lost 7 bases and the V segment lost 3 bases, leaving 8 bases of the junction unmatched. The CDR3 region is CASSIWREVRNEQFF. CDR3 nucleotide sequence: TGTGCCAGTAGTATTTGGCGGGAGGTCAGGAATGAGCAGTTCTTC.

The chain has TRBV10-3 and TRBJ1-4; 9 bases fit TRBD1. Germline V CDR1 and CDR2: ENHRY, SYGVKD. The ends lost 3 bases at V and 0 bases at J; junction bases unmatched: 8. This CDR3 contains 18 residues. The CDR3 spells CAISDRGQGISTNEKLFF. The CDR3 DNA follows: TGTGCCATCAGTGACCGGGGACAGGGAATATCAACTAATGAAAAACTGTTTTTT.

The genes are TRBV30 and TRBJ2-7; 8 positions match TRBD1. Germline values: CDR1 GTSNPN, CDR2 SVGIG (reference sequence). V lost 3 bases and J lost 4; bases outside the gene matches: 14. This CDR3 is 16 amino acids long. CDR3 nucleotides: TGTGCCTGGAGCATCCTGGACAGGGTTCGGGCTTACGAGCAGTACTTC. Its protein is CAWSILDRVRAYEQYF.

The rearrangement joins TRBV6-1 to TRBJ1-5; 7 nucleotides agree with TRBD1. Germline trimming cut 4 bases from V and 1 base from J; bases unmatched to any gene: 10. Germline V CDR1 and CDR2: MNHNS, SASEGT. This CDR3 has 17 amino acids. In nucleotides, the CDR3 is TGTGCCAGCAGTGCCAACAGGGGCGGGAGGAGCAATCAGCCCCAGCATTTT. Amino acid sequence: CASSANRGGRSNQPQHF.

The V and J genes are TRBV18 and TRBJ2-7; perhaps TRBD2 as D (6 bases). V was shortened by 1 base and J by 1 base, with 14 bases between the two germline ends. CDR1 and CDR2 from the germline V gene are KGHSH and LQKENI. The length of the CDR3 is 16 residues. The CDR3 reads CASSPQDGSGSYEQYF. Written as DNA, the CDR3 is TGTGCCAGCTCACCACAAGACGGGAGTGGGTCCTACGAGCAGTACTTC.

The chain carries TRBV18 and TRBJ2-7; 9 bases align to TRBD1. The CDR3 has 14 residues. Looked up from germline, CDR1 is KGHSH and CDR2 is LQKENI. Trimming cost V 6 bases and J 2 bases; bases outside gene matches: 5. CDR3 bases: TGTGCCAGCTCGTTGGGACAGGGCACCTACGAGCAGTACTTC. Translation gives CASSLGQGTYEQYF.